Listed below are T cell receptor beta chains from one sample, sequenced in a study of Ad26.COV2.S vaccination and SARS-CoV-2 variants. Sequencing was performed with immunoSEQ multiplex PCR; in TCRdb, only in-frame clones are kept and a portion is missing. The table includes about 390,000 clones, 92% detected once. The sequences come from peripheral blood, collected in a trial of Ad26.COV2.S vaccine versus placebo. These receptors originate from a person aged 18-65 years who received the Ad26.COV2.S COVID-19 vaccine or a placebo. Each CDR3 is given with its conserved first and last residue. Each record gives: V gene, J gene, D gene, CDR3 protein. D genes are given only for firm matches.

TRBV9	TRBJ2-1	TRBD1	CASSVAGRQGENEQFF
TRBV30	TRBJ2-7	.	CAWSGFRVWEQYF
TRBV19	TRBJ2-1	.	CASSIQAPNEQFF
TRBV4-1	TRBJ1-5	.	CASSPRIGPPNQPQHF
TRBV7-8	TRBJ2-4	TRBD1	CASSIDRGPNIQYF
TRBV6-4	TRBJ2-7	.	CASSDRWTLPYYEQYF
TRBV6-2/TRBV6-3	TRBJ2-3	TRBD2	CASSYWASGDDTQYF
TRBV9	TRBJ2-5	.	CASSPGIGVQTQYF
TRBV29-1	TRBJ1-1	TRBD1	CSVSGTGLEAFF
TRBV18	TRBJ1-5	.	CASSLSGTKSNQPQHF
TRBV5-1	TRBJ2-4	.	CASSRNAGSDGYGLNIQYF
TRBV7-9	TRBJ1-6	TRBD1	CASRRSGTVDNSPLHF
TRBV19	TRBJ2-5	.	CASSFQQETQYF
TRBV10-1	TRBJ2-1	TRBD2	CASRSSGGLNEQFF
TRBV19	TRBJ1-5	.	CASSMGGRQPQHF
TRBV6-5	TRBJ1-2	.	CASRPEEDSIDGYTF
TRBV2	TRBJ2-5	.	CASSPARVLETQYF
TRBV5-1	TRBJ2-7	.	CASSLAGAAASYEQYF
TRBV9	TRBJ2-1	.	CASSVEVRGFNEQFF
TRBV6-2/TRBV6-3	TRBJ2-7	.	CASSYFPGQGYEQYF
TRBV30	TRBJ1-2	.	CAWSEGSGTLYGYTF
TRBV5-1	TRBJ2-5	TRBD2	CASSLPSGVQETQYF
TRBV11-3	TRBJ2-1	TRBD1	CASSSQGEQGPFF
TRBV4-2	TRBJ1-1	.	CASSQPELNTEAFF
TRBV4-3	TRBJ1-4	.	CASSQEGTGNEKLFF
TRBV5-4	TRBJ1-2	.	CASSLVPGQGRGYTF
TRBV5-4	TRBJ2-1	.	CASSPSFYNEQFF
TRBV11-3	TRBJ2-7	TRBD1	CASSLGDSPRYPSEQYF
TRBV9	TRBJ2-5	.	CASSADQETQYF
TRBV18	TRBJ1-1	TRBD1	CASSLTTGASGTEAFF
TRBV19	TRBJ2-3	.	CASSDDLSITDTQYF
TRBV5-1	TRBJ1-2	.	CASSLGQGDYGYTF
TRBV4-3	TRBJ1-2	.	CASSQFTGTYTF
TRBV6-5	TRBJ2-7	.	CASSYSMSSYEQYF
TRBV6-5	TRBJ1-2	.	CASRPGIVGYTF
TRBV11-2	TRBJ2-5	.	CASSLDRTWEETQYF
TRBV10-2	TRBJ2-7	TRBD1	CASSDTGQGYEQYF
TRBV10-2	TRBJ1-2	TRBD1	CASREQGQGHGYTF
TRBV7-9	TRBJ2-7	.	CASSPERGEQYF
TRBV4-3	TRBJ2-2	.	CASSQALQNWAGELFF
TRBV25-1	TRBJ2-7	.	CASSEYMGGWDEQYF
TRBV10-3	TRBJ1-3	.	CAISEDRRGNTIYF
TRBV14	TRBJ1-1	.	CASSQYGRNTEAFF
TRBV11-3	TRBJ1-1	TRBD1	CASSPGQGAVGTEAFF
TRBV10-1	TRBJ1-1	.	CASSESPGVTEAFF
TRBV15	TRBJ2-2	.	CATSRDLARNTGELFF
TRBV6-5	TRBJ1-1	.	CASSYGVGTEAFF
TRBV4-3	TRBJ1-1	.	CASSQGWPGMNTEAFF
TRBV7-9	TRBJ1-1	.	CASSFEQLNTEAFF